This record concerns one T cell receptor beta chain sequence. This sample stems from a study of T cell responses to AZD1222 COVID-19 vaccine. Assay: immunoSEQ multiplex PCR; the TCRdb copy retains only in-frame clones and omits some. Of some 140,000 clones in the sample, about 87% are singletons; the top ten hold under 2.5%. CDR1 LNHDA and CDR2 SQIVND come from the germline V gene (reference sequence). Trimming cost V 9 bases and J 1 base, with 9 bases left between them. This CDR3 has 12 amino acids. This TCR derives from an adult in good health. The rearrangement uses TRBV19 and TRBJ1-1; D is uncertain. The source material was peripheral blood, sampled on day 0 of AZD1222 vaccination. CDR3 region: CASKQTNTEAFF. The CDR3 DNA reads as TGTGCCAGCAAGCAGACGAACACTGAAGCTTTCTTT.